This TCR beta chain was recorded in a study of cytomegalovirus exposure and HLA in healthy donors. Notes on the study in general: According to a later analysis, most TCR beta chains associated with CMV appeared HLA-restricted.

This clone was counted a few times. Its antigen remains unidentified. PCR involved 60 Vbeta and 13 Jbeta primers. TCRdb's copy holds only in-frame clones and misses some; the assay was immunoSEQ multiplex PCR. The data show 100,000 to 150,000 clones, 77% seen once. With 4 bases removed from V and 5 bases from J, the gap between germline ends came to 24 bases. There are 17 residues in the CDR3. Germline CDR1 and CDR2: SGDLS and YYNGEE. The TCR originated in a woman between 40 and 50 years old in good health and CMV-seropositive. The chain joins TRBV9 to TRBJ2-5; the D gene is possibly TRBD2 (6 bases). The source material was PBMCs. CDR3 loop: CASSPSGESGGWETQYF. For the CDR3, the DNA is TGTGCCAGCAGCCCCTCTGGAGAGAGCGGAGGGTGGGAGACCCAGTACTTC.